A few counts support the clone carrying this TCR beta chain. What it binds is unknown. From germline, CDR1 is SEHNR and CDR2 FQNEAQ (reference sequence). This CDR3 has 15 residues. J lost 5 bases, V lost 1 base, and 8 bases had no gene match. A universal primer site arose from template switching, and cDNA bore unique molecular identifiers. TCRdb re-analysed the 5' RACE reads in MiXCR, keeping a single row per CDR3 protein. The sample contains 200,000 to 300,000 distinct CDR3 sequences, 12% of which appear only once. The data belong to a study of identical twins. Whole-study findings and limits: Compared with models, monozygotic twins showed more out-of-frame TCR alpha sharing.

The same sample was also used in a study of yellow fever vaccine responses in identical twins.

The clonotype was recovered from a woman in her late teens or twenties in good health. The sample was memory (CD45RO+) T cells sorted from blood. The V gene is TRBV7-9, the J gene TRBJ2-7; 7 bases map to TRBD2. The CDR3 region is CASSLDGGSADEQYF. The DNA for the CDR3 is TGTGCCAGCAGCTTAGACGGCGGGAGCGCAGACGAGCAGTACTTC.